This entry describes one T cell receptor beta chain. The sample holds other DNA sequences that translate to the same CDR3. This entry comes from a study of blood T cell repertoires in COVID-19. Across the study: In each case, the material was cDNA or gDNA derived from T cells, B-cell-depleted T cells, or PBMCs.

The table came from immunoSEQ multiplex PCR; TCRdb's copy has only in-frame clones and leaves some out. Here the sample spans around 320,000 clones, roughly 86% being singletons. All enrollees were roughly 18 to 90 years old and from fewer than 30 US areas. Cohorts were assigned according to the clinical history that participants reported. The ends lost 4 bases at V and 3 bases at J; junction bases unmatched: 2. The CDR3 length is 13 residues. Germline V lookup: CDR1 SGHRS, CDR2 YFSETQ. The clonotype was recovered from a woman aged 45-65 years who had been exposed to COVID-19. V and J are TRBV5-1 and TRBJ1-2, with 8 bases matching TRBD1. The sample was PBMCs or T cells enriched from blood (not recorded which). The CDR3 is CASSLGQDYGYTF. The CDR3 nucleotides are TGCGCCAGCAGCCTGGGACAGGACTATGGCTACACCTTC.